The 21 T cell receptor beta chains below come from one sample, sequenced in a study of tumor and adjacent non-tumor tissue in lung cancer (dated by TCRdb to the late 2010s). RNA was isolated from bulk, unsorted tissue, and RNA quality was assessed with a NanoDrop ND-1000 and an Agilent 2100. Libraries came from multiplex PCR. The sequencer was an Illumina HiSeq 2500. TCRbeta libraries were built by three rounds of nested PCR using primers (Table S4), following protocols modified from ARM-PCR. TCRdb reprocessed the public reads (quality trimming at Q25 with fastp, clone calling with MiXCR) and kept in-frame beta chains. Rows with one shared CDR3 protein collapse into an entry with the most common genes and DNA. The sample table shows about 110,000 distinct CDR3 sequences, and more than 70% are seen once. The ten largest clones add up to under 45% of the sample. The source material was lung tumor tissue. These receptors originate from a woman aged 55-69 years with non-small cell lung cancer.

As to this clonotype: A much larger clonotype is one base distant, so this may be a read error. The chain couples TRBV6-1 to TRBJ2-7, with D uncertain. The CDR3 length is 14 residues. The germline V gene encodes CDR1 MNHNS and CDR2 SASEGT. CDR3 amino acids: CACSDWNRPYEQYF. In DNA form, the CDR3 reads TGTGCCTGCAGTGATTGGAATAGGCCCTACGAGCAGTACTTC.

The genes are TRBV28 and TRBJ2-7, with 7 bases lining up with TRBD2. Germline lookup yields CDR1 MDHEN and CDR2 SYDVKM. The CDR3 length is 14 residues. V trimming: 2 bases; J trimming: 4 bases; junction bases outside the gene matches: 5. The chain's CDR3 is CASSLPRTSYEQYF. The CDR3 coding sequence is TGTGCCAGCAGTTTACCCCGGACTAGTTACGAGCAGTACTTC.

Of note for this clonotype: A junction boundary mismatches the germline segment, possibly from a read error. The chain carries TRBV5-4 and TRBJ2-3; D is uncertain. The CDR3 runs 12 residues. CDR1 and CDR2 (germline): SGHNT, YYREEE (reference sequence). The CDR3 nucleotides read TGTGCCAGCAGCTTGATCCTAGATACGCAGTTTTTT. Translating it yields CASSLILDTQFF.

As concerns this clonotype: Since the CDR3 does not end with the conserved phenylalanine or tryptophan, this likely comes from a read error. The chain recombines TRBV6-2 or TRBV6-3 with TRBJ1-5, with 8 bases lining up with TRBD1. With 7 bases clipped from V and 9 bases from J, the junction kept 14 bases outside the gene matches. The CDR3 length is 15 residues. Looked up from germline, CDR1 is MNHEY and CDR2 is SVGEGT. The CDR3 spells CASTTGGREDRPQHV. As DNA, the CDR3 is TGTGCCAGCACCACAGGGGGGAGGGAGGATCGGCCCCAGCATGTT.

This chain links TRBV20-1 with TRBJ2-3; D gene unclear. CDR1 is DFQATT, CDR2 SNEGSKA, per germline (reference sequence). The CDR3 is 15 residues long. The V end lost 4 bases, the J end lost 4 bases, and 18 bases lay between the germline ends. The CDR3 spells CSAINDVLGADTQYF. The CDR3 DNA follows: TGCAGTGCTATTAACGACGTTCTGGGCGCAGATACGCAGTATTTT.

Only a few counts were recorded for this clonotype. The missing conserved phenylalanine or tryptophan at the end of this CDR3 makes a read error likely. The chain employs TRBV11-2 and TRBJ2-7, with 10 bases aligning to TRBD2. From germline, CDR1 is SGHAT and CDR2 FQNNGV. The CDR3 contains 14 residues. CDR3 nucleotides: TGTGTCAGCAGCCCCACTAGCGGGGTTTACGAGCAGTACCTC. As protein: CVSSPTSGVYEQYL.

With respect to this clonotype: The CDR3 end shows no conserved phenylalanine or tryptophan, and so a read error is likely. The chain links TRBV6-5 to TRBJ2-7, with a tentative D call TRBD1 (5 bases). Trimming removed 8 bases from V and 0 bases from J, with 14 bases in between. The CDR3 spans 14 residues. Germline V gene sequence: CDR1 MNHEY, CDR2 SVGAGI. The CDR3 protein is CASFPNQGSYEQYS. CDR3 bases: TGTGCCAGCTTCCCCAACCAGGGCTCCTACGAGCAGTACTCC.

On this clonotype itself: At one end, the junction sequence differs from germline, possibly due to a read error. V is TRBV6-5 and J is TRBJ1-3; TRBD1 matches 10 bases. Looked up from germline, CDR1 is MNHEY and CDR2 is SVGAGI. CDR3 size: 17 residues. CDR3 in DNA: TGTGCCAGCAGTTATGCGGACAGGGGGTATACACGACACACCACATATTTT. Protein product: CASSYADRGYTRHTTYF.

About this clonotype itself: Germline is not matched at one junction end, which may reflect a read error. The gene calls are TRBV20-1 and TRBJ1-1, with 7 positions matching TRBD1. The CDR3 sequence is 13 residues long. Germline CDR1 DFQATT, CDR2 SNEGSKA (reference sequence). CDR3 residues: CSPSIQGIHEAFF. CDR3 nucleotide sequence: TGCAGCCCATCAATACAGGGGATACATGAAGCATTCTTT.

Of note for this clonotype: At one of its ends the junction is not consistent with the germline gene, which may arise from a read error. This sequence joins TRBV28 and TRBJ1-1; 7 nucleotides align to TRBD1. Germline values: CDR1 MDHEN, CDR2 SYDVKM. This CDR3 has 14 amino acids. CDR3 loop: CVSRKGGYYTEAFF. CDR3 nucleotides: TGTGTCAGCAGGAAAGGGGGCTACTACACCGAAGCTTTCTTT.

Turning to this clonotype: An end of the junction does not agree with germline; a read error may underlie this. The gene calls are TRBV20-1 and TRBJ2-7, with D possibly matching TRBD1 (6 bases). Germline-derived CDR1 and CDR2 are DFQATT and SNEGSKA (reference sequence). This CDR3 region has 14 residues. This chain's CDR3 is CNARAKGDRYEQYF. The CDR3 DNA sequence: TGCAATGCTAGAGCTAAGGGGGACCGGTACGAGCAGTACTTT.

As regards this clonotype: A much bigger clone sits one base away, suggesting this may be a read error. The V call is TRBV20-1, the J call TRBJ1-1; the match to TRBD1 covers 7 bases. The CDR3 spans 13 residues. CDR1 DFQATT and CDR2 SNEGSKA come from the germline V gene (reference sequence). The CDR3 DNA is TGCAGTGCCGCGGACAGGAAGAACATTGAAGCTTTCTTT. Its translation: CSAADRKNIEAFF.

With regard to this clonotype: The germline gene is not matched at one end of the junction; a read error may be the cause. This rearrangement joins TRBV4-2 to TRBJ2-1; no clear D. The CDR3 consists of 14 residues. CDR1 is LGHNA and CDR2 is YNFKEQ in the germline V gene. CDR3: CASSQDASYNEQFF. As DNA, the CDR3 is TGTGCCAGCAGCCAAGACGCATCCTACAATGAGCAGTTTTTC.

In its sample, this clonotype was seen many times. The chain is built from TRBV6-2 or TRBV6-3 and TRBJ1-5, with 12 bases identical to TRBD1. This CDR3 comprises 18 residues. The V gene end was trimmed by 4 bases and the J gene end by 6 bases; junction bases not matched to a gene: 13. The germline V gene has CDR1 MNHEY and CDR2 SVGEGT. CDR3 in DNA: TGTGCCAGCAGTTTTATGCCGGGACAGGGGGCGCGGGCTCAGCCCCAGCATTTT. Protein product: CASSFMPGQGARAQPQHF.

Turning to this clonotype: One end of the junction is discordant with germline, which a read error may explain. This sequence joins TRBV11-2 and TRBJ2-3; the match to TRBD1 covers 11 bases. The germline gives CDR1 SGHAT, CDR2 FQNNGV. The CDR3 covers 15 residues. The CDR3 DNA is TGTGCCAGGAGCCTAGGGACAGGGGGAACGGGTACGCACTATTTT. Protein sequence: CARSLGTGGTGTHYF.

As for this clonotype: The junction and the germline gene differ at one end; a read error may be behind it. The chain is built from TRBV20-1 and TRBJ2-7, with D perhaps given as TRBD1 or TRBD2 (6 bases each). CDR3 length equals 14 residues. The germline V gene encodes CDR1 DFQATT and CDR2 SNEGSKA (reference sequence). CDR3: CSASRGRESYQQYF. CDR3 coding DNA: TGCAGTGCTTCCCGGGGGCGCGAGAGCTACCAGCAGTACTTC.

This chain joins TRBV5-4 and TRBJ2-1, with D perhaps matching TRBD1 or TRBD2 (6 bases each). Trimming stripped 4 bases from V and 5 bases from J, with 19 bases between. CDR1 is SGHNT, CDR2 YYREEE, per germline (reference sequence). The CDR3 is made up of 16 amino acids. The CDR3 spells CASSQGGRRSNNEQFF. The CDR3, as DNA: TGTGCCAGCAGCCAAGGGGGGCGGCGTTCGAACAATGAGCAGTTCTTC.

This chain uses TRBV11-2 with TRBJ2-3; the D call may be TRBD1 or TRBD2 (5 bases each). The V and J ends lost 9 bases and 2 bases respectively, with 15 bases between them. In germline, CDR1 is SGHAT, CDR2 FQNNGV. The CDR3 is 14 residues long. CDR3 DNA: TGTGCCAGTAGCCTGGGACCAGTCACAGATACGCAGTATTTT. This encodes CASSLGPVTDTQYF.

This clonotype has only a few counts. This chain connects TRBV25-1 to TRBJ1-1; 7 nucleotides match TRBD1. V was pared by 6 bases and J by 1 base, with 2 bases of the junction left unmatched. The CDR3 sequence is 13 residues long. From germline, CDR1 is MGHDK and CDR2 SYGVNS. The CDR3 DNA is TGTGCCAGCAGGCGGGACAGGAACACTGAAGCTTTCTTT. Translation gives CASRRDRNTEAFF.

Comment on this clonotype: One end of the junction is discordant with germline, which a read error may explain. The chain uses TRBV11-2 and TRBJ2-3, with 7 bases that match TRBD1. Germline V lookup: CDR1 SGHAT, CDR2 FQNNGV. The length of the CDR3 is 15 residues. The CDR3 region has the DNA TGTGCCAGCAACTTACGACAGGGTGATACAGATACGCAGTATTTT. This gives the protein CASNLRQGDTDTQYF.

This clonotype was counted ten times or more. The chain recombines TRBV11-2 with TRBJ2-1, with a possible D match to TRBD1 (6 bases). V was cut by 0 bases and J by 8 bases, with 26 bases left in between. This CDR3 is built from 19 residues. Germline V gives CDR1 SGHAT, CDR2 FQNNGV. This CDR3 reads CASSLELGGWGQGDDEQFF. The CDR3 nucleotides are TGTGCCAGCAGCTTAGAGCTGGGCGGTTGGGGGCAGGGTGACGATGAGCAGTTCTTC.